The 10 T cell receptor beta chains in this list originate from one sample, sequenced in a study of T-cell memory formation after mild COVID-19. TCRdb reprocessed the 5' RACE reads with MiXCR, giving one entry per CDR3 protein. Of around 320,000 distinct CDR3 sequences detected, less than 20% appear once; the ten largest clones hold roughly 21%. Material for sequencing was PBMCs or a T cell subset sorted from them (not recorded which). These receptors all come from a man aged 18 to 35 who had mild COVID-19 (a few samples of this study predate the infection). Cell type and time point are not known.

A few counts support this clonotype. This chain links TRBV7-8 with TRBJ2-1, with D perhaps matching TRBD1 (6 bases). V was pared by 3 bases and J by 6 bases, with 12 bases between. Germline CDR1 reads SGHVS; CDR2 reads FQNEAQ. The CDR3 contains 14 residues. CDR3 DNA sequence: TGTGCCAGCAGCTTTCAGGGGTCGGTCAATGAGCAGTTCTTC. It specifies CASSFQGSVNEQFF.

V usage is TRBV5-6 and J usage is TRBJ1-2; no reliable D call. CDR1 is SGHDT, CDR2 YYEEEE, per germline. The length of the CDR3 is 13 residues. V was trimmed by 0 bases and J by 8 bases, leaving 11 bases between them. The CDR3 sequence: CASSLGSLRGYTF. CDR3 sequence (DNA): TGTGCCAGCAGCTTGGGGTCCTTGAGGGGCTACACCTTC.

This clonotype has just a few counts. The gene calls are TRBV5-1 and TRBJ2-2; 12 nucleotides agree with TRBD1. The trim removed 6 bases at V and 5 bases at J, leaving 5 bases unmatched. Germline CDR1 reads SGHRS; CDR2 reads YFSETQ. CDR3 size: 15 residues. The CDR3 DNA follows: TGCGCCAGCACTCCGGGACAGGGGGCAACCGGGGAGCTGTTTTTT. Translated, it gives CASTPGQGATGELFF. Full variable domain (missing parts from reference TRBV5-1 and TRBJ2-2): KAGVTQTPRYLIKTRGQQVTLSCSPISGHRSVSWYQQTPGQGLQFLFEYFSETQRNKGNFPGRFSGRQFSNSRSEMNVSTLELGDSALYLCASTPGQGATGELFFGEGSRLTVL.

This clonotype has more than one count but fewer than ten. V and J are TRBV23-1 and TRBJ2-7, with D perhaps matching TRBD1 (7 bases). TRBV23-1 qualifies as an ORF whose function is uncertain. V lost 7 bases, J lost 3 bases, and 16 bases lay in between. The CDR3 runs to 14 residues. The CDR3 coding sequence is TGCGCCAGCACAGGGGGGACCTCCGGCTACGAGCAGTACTTC. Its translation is CASTGGTSGYEQYF.

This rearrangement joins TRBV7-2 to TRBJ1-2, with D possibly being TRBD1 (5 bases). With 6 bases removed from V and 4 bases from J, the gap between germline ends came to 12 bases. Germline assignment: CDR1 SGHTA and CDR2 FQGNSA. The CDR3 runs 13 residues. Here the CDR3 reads CASRGRGLYGYTF. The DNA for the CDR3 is TGTGCCAGCAGGGGAAGGGGACTCTATGGCTACACCTTC. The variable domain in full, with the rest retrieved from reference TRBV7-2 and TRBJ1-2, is GAGVSQSPSNKVTEKGKDVELRCDPISGHTALYWYRQSLGQGLEFLIYFQGNSAPDKSGLPSDRFSAERTGGSVSTLTIQRTQQEDSAVYLCASRGRGLYGYTFGSGTRLTVV.

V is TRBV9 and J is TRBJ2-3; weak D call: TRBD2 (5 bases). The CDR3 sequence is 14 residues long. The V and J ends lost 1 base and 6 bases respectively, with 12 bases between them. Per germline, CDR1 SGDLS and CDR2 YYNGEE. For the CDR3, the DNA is TGTGCCAGCAGCGTAAGTCGGGGATTCGATACGCAGTATTTT. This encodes CASSVSRGFDTQYF.

The CDR3 sequence is CSAGKGANTGELFF. For the CDR3, the DNA is TGCAGCGCCGGGAAGGGCGCGAACACCGGGGAGCTGTTTTTT. The rearrangement joins TRBV29-1 to TRBJ2-2; a possible D gene is TRBD2 (5 bases). V lost 7 bases to trimming and J lost 0 bases, with 12 bases between them. The germline gives CDR1 SQVTM, CDR2 ANQGSEA. This CDR3 region has 14 residues.

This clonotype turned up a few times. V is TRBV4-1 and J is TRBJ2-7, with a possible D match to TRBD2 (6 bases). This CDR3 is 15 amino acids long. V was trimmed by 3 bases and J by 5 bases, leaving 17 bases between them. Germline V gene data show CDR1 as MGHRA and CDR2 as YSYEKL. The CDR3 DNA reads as TGCGCCAGCAGCCAGGATCGGGGGTCACCTGACGAGCAGTACTTC. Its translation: CASSQDRGSPDEQYF.

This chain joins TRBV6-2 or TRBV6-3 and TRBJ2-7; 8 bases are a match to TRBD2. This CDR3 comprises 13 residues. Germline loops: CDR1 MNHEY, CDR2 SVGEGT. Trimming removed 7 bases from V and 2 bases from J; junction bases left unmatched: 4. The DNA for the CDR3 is TGTGCCAGCACTCCGGGGGGGGCCTACGAGCAGTACTTC. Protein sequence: CASTPGGAYEQYF.

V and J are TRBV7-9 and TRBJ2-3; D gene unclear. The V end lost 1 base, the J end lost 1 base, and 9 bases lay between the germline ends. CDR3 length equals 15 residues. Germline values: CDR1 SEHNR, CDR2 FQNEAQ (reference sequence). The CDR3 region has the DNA TGTGCCAGCAGCTTAGACTGGCGTGGCACAGATACGCAGTATTTT. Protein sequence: CASSLDWRGTDTQYF.